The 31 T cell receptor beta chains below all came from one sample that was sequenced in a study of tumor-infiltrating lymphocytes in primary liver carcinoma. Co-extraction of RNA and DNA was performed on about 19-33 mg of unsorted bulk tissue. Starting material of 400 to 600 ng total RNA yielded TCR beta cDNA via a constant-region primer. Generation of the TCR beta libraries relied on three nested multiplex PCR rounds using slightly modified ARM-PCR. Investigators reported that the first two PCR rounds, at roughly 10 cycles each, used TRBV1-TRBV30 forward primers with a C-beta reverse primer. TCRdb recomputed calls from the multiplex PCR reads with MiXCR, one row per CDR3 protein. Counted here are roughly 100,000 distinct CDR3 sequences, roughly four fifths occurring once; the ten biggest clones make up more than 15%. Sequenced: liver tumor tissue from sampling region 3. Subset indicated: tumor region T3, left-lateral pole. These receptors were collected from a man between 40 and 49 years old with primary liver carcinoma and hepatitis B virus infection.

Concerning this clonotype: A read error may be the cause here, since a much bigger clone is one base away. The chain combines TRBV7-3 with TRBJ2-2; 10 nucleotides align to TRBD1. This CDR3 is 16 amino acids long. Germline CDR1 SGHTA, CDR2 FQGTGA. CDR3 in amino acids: CASSPLGQGGSGEPFF. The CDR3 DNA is TGTGCCAGCAGCCCCCTCGGACAGGGGGGTTCCGGGGAGCCGTTTTTT.

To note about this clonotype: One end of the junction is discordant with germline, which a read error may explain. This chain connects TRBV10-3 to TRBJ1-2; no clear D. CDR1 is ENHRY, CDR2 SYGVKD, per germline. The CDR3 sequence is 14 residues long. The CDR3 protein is CAITVSQLADGYTF. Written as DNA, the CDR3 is TGTGCCATCACTGTGTCCCAATTGGCGGATGGTTACACCTTC.

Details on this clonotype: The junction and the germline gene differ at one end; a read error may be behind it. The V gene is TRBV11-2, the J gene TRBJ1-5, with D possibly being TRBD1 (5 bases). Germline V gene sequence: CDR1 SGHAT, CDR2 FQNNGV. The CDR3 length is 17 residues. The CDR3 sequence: CARSLVGVAGRNQPQHF. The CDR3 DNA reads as TGTGCCAGGAGCTTAGTAGGGGTAGCAGGGAGGAATCAGCCCCAGCATTTT.

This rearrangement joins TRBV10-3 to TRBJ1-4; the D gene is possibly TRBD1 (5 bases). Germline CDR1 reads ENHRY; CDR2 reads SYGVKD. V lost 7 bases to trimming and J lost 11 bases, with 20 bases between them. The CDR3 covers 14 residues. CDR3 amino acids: CAITRDPESEKLFF. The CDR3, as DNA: TGTGCCATCACCCGGGACCCTGAAAGTGAGAAACTGTTTTTT.

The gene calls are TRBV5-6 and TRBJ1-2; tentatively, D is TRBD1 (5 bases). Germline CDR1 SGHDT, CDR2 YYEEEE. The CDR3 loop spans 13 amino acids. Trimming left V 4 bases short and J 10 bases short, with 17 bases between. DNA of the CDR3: TGTGCCAGCAGCACCAACGGGGTAGGGGACTACACCTTC. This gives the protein CASSTNGVGDYTF.

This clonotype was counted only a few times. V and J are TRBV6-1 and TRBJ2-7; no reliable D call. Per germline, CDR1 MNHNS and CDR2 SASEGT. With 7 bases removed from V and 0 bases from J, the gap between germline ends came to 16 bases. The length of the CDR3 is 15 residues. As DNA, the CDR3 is TGTGCCAGCAATGTTGGGATGGTGGGCTCCTACGAGCAGTACTTC. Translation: CASNVGMVGSYEQYF.

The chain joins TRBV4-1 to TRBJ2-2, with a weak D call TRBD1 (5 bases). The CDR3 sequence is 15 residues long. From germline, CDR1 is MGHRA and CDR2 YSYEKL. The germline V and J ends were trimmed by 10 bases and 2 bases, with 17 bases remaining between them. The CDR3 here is CANSPGAVNTGELFF. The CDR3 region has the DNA TGCGCCAATAGCCCTGGGGCCGTTAACACCGGGGAGCTGTTTTTT.

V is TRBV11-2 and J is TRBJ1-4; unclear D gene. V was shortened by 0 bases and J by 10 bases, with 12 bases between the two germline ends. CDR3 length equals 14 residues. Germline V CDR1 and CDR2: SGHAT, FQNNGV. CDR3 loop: CASSLDQEVGKLFF. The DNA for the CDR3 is TGTGCCAGCAGCTTAGATCAAGAAGTTGGAAAACTGTTTTTT.

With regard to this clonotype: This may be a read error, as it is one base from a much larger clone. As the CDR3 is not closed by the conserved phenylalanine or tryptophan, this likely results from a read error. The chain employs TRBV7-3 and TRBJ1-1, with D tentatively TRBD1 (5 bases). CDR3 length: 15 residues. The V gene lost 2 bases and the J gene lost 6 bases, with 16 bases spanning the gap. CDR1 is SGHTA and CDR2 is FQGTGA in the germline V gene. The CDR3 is CASSLAGGGDAEAFI. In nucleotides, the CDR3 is TGTGCCAGCAGCTTAGCCGGGGGAGGGGACGCTGAAGCTTTCATT.

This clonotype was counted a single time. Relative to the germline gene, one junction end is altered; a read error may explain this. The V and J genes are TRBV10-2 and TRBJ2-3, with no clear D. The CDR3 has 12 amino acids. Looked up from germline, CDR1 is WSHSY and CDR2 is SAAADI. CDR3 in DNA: TGCGCCAGCAAATCTAGTACAGATATGCAGTATTTT. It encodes CASKSSTDMQYF.

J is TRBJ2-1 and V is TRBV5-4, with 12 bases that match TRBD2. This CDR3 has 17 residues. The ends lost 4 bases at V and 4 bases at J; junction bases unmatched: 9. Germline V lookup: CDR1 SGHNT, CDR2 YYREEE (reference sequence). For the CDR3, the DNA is TGTGCCAGCAGCGGGATGACTAGCGGGAGCGCTTACAATGAGCAGTTCTTC. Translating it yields CASSGMTSGSAYNEQFF.

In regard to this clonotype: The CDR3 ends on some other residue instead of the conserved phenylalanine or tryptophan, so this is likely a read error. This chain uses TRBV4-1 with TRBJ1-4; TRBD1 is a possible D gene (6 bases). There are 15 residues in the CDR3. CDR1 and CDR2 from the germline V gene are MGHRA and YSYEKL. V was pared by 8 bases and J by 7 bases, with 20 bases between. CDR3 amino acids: CASGLWGAASEKLFY. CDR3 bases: TGCGCCAGCGGCCTATGGGGGGCGGCTAGTGAAAAACTGTTTTAT.

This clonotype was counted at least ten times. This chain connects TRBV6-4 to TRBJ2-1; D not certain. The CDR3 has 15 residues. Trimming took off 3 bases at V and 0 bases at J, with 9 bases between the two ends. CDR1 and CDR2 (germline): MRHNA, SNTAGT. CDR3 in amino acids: CASSEVGNSYNEQFF. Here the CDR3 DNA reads TGTGCCAGCAGTGAAGTAGGAAACTCCTACAATGAGCAGTTCTTC.

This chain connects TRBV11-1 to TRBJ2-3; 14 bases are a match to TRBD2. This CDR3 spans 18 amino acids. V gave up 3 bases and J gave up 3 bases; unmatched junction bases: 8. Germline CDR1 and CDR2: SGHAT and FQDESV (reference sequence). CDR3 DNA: TGTGCCAGCAGCTTTCCCGGGACTAGCGGGAGTAGAACAGATACGCAGTATTTT. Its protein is CASSFPGTSGSRTDTQYF. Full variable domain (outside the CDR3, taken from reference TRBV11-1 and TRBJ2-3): EAEVAQSPRYKITEKSQAVAFWCDPISGHATLYWYRQILGQGPELLVQFQDESVVDDSQLPKDRFSAERLKGVDSTLKIQPAELGDSAMYLCASSFPGTSGSRTDTQYFGPGTRLTVL.

The CDR3 reads CSVEGLGGYTF. The CDR3, as DNA: TGCAGCGTTGAGGGTCTTGGCGGCTACACCTTC. The chain couples TRBV29-1 to TRBJ1-2; D is unresolved. The CDR3 extends over 11 amino acids. The germline V gene encodes CDR1 SQVTM and CDR2 ANQGSEA. The V gene lost 3 bases and the J gene lost 8 bases, with 10 bases spanning the gap.

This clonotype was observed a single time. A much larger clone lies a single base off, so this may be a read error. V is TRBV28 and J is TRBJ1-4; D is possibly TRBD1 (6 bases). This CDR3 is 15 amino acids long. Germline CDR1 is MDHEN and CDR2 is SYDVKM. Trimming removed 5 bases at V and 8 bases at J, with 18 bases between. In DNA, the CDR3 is TGTGCCAGCAGTACAACAAGGGGGATCTACGAAAAACTGTTTTTT. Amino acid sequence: CASSTTRGIYEKLFF.

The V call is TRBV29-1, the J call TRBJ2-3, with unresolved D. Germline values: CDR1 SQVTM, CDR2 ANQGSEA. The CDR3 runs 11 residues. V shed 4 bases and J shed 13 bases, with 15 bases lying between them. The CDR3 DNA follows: TGCAGCGTTGCCGGGCTCGTAACGGAGTATTTT. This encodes CSVAGLVTEYF.

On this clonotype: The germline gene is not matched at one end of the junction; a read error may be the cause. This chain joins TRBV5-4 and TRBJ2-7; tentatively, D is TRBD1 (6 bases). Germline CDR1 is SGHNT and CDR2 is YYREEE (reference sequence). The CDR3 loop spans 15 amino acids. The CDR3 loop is CPSSLTGHDLYEQYF. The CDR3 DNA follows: TGTCCCAGCAGCTTGACGGGACATGATCTCTACGAGCAGTACTTC.

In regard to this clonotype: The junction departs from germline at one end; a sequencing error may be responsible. The CDR3 sequence: CTSTGNSGNIIYF. As DNA, the CDR3 is TGTACCAGCACTGGGAACTCTGGAAACATCATATATTTT. The rearrangement joins TRBV12-3 or TRBV12-4 to TRBJ1-3; D not certain. The CDR3 extends over 13 amino acids.

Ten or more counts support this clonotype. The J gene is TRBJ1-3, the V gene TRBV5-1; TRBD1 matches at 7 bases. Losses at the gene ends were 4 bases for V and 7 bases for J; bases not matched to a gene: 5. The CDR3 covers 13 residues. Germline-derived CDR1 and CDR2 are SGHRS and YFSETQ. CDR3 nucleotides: TGCGCCAGCAGCACCGGACAGGCTAACACCATATATTTT. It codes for CASSTGQANTIYF. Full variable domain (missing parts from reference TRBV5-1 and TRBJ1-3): KAGVTQTPRYLIKTRGQQVTLSCSPISGHRSVSWYQQTPGQGLQFLFEYFSETQRNKGNFPGRFSGRQFSNSRSEMNVSTLELGDSALYLCASSTGQANTIYFGEGSWLTVV.

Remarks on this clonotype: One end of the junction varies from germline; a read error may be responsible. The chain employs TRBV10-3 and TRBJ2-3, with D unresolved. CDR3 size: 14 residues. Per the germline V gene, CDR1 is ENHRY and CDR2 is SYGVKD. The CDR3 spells CVISVTTYTDTQYF. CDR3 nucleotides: TGTGTCATCAGTGTAACGACCTATACAGATACGCAGTATTTT.

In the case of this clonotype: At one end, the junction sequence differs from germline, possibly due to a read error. The chain's CDR3 is CASSLAGGEGNTEVFF. The CDR3 bases are TGTGCCAGTAGTCTGGCCGGCGGGGAGGGGAACACTGAAGTTTTCTTT. The V call is TRBV19, the J call TRBJ1-1, with a possible D match to TRBD1 (5 bases). This CDR3 is built from 16 residues. Germline V gives CDR1 LNHDA, CDR2 SQIVND (reference sequence).

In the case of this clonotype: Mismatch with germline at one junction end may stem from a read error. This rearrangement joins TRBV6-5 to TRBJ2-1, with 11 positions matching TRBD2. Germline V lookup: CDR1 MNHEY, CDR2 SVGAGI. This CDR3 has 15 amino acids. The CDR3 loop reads CVSSSLAGDYNELFF. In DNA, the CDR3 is TGTGTCAGCAGCTCACTAGCGGGAGACTACAATGAGCTGTTCTTC.

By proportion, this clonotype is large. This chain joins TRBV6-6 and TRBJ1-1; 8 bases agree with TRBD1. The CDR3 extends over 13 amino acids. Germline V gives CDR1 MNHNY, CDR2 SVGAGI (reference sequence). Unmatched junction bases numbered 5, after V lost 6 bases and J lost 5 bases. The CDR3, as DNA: TGTGCCAGCAGCACAGGGGGGACTACTGAAGCTTTCTTT. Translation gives CASSTGGTTEAFF.

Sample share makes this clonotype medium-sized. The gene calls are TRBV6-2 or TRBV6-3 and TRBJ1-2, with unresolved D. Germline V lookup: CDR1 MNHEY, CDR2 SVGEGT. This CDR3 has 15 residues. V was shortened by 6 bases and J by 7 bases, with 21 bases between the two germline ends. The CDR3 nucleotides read TGTGCCAGCAGCCAGACCCTCGAAGGAACCTTTGGCTACACCTTC. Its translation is CASSQTLEGTFGYTF.

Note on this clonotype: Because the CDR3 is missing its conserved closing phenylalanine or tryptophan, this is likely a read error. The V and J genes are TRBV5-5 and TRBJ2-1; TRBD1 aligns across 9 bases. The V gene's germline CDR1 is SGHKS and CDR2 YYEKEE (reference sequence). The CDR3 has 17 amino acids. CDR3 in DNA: TGTACCAGCAGCTTACACGTGGACAGGGGCCTTGGTAATGAGCAGTTCCTC. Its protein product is CTSSLHVDRGLGNEQFL.

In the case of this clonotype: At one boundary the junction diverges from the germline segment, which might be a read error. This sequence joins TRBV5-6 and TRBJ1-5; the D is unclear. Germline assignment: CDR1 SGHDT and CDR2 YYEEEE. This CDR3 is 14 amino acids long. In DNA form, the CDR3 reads TGTGCCAGCTGCTTGGGGTTCGACAATCAGCCCCAACATTTT. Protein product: CASCLGFDNQPQHF.

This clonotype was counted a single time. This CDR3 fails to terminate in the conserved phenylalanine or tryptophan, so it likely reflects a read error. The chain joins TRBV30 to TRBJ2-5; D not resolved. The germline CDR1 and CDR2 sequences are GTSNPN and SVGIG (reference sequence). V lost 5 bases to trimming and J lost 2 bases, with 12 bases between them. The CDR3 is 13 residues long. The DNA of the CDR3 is TGTGCCTGGGCGAGAAGGGCGCAAGAGACCCAGTACTCC. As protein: CAWARRAQETQYS.

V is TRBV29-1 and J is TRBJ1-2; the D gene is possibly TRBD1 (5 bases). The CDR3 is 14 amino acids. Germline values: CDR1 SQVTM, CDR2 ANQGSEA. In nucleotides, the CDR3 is TGCAGAGCTGAGGCGGAAGAAGGGGTAGATGGCTACACCTTC. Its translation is CRAEAEEGVDGYTF.

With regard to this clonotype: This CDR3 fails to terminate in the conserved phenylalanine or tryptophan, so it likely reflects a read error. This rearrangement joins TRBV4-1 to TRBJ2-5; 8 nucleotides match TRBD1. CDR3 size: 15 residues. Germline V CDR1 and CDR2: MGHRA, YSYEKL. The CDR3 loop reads CASSPEDREYETQYL. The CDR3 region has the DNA TGCGCCAGTAGCCCTGAGGACAGGGAGTACGAGACCCAGTACCTC.

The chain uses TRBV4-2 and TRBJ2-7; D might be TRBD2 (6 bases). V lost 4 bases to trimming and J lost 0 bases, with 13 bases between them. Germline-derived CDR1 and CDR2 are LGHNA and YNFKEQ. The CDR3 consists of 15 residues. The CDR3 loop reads CASSRLDQSSYEQYF. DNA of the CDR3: TGTGCCAGCAGCCGACTAGACCAGAGCTCCTACGAGCAGTACTTC.